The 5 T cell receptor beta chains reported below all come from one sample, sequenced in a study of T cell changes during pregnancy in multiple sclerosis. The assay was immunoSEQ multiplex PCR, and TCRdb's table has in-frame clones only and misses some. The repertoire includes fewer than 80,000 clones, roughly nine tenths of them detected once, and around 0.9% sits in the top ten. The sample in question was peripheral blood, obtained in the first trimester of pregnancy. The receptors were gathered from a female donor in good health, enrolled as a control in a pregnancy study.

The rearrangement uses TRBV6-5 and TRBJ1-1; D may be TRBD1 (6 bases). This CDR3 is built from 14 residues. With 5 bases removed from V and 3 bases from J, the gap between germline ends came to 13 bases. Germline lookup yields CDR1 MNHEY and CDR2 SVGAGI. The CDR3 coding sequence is TGTGCCAGCAGTCACACGCAGGGGTACACTGAAGCTTTCTTT. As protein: CASSHTQGYTEAFF.

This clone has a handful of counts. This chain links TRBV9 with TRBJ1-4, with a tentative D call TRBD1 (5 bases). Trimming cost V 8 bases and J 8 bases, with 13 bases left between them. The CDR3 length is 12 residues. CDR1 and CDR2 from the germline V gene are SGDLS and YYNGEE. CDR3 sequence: CASGGGGEKLFF. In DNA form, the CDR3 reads TGTGCCAGTGGGGGAGGTGGCGAAAAACTGTTTTTT.

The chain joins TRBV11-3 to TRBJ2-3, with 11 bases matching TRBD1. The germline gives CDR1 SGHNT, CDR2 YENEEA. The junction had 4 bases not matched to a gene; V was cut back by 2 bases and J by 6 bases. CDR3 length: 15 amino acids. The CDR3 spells CASSLRTGGEDTQYF. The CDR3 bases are TGTGCCAGCAGCTTACGGACAGGGGGCGAGGATACGCAGTATTTT.

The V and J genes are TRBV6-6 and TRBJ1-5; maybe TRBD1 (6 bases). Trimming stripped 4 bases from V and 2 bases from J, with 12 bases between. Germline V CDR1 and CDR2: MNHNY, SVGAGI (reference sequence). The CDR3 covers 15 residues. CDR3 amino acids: CASSSQGKGNQPQHF. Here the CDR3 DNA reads TGTGCCAGCAGTTCACAGGGCAAGGGCAATCAGCCCCAGCATTTT.

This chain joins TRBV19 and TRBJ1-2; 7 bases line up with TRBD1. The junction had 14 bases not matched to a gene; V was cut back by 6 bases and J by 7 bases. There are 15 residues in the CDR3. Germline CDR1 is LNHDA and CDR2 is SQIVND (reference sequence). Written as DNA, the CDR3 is TGTGCCAGTAGCGAAATGACAGGGCCTTTTGCTGGCTACACCTTC. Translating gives CASSEMTGPFAGYTF. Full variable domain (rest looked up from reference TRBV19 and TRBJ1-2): DGGITQSPKYLFRKEGQNVTLSCEQNLNHDAMYWYRQDPGQGLRLIYYSQIVNDFQKGDIAEGYSVSREKKESFPLTVTSAQKNPTAFYLCASSEMTGPFAGYTFGSGTRLTVV.